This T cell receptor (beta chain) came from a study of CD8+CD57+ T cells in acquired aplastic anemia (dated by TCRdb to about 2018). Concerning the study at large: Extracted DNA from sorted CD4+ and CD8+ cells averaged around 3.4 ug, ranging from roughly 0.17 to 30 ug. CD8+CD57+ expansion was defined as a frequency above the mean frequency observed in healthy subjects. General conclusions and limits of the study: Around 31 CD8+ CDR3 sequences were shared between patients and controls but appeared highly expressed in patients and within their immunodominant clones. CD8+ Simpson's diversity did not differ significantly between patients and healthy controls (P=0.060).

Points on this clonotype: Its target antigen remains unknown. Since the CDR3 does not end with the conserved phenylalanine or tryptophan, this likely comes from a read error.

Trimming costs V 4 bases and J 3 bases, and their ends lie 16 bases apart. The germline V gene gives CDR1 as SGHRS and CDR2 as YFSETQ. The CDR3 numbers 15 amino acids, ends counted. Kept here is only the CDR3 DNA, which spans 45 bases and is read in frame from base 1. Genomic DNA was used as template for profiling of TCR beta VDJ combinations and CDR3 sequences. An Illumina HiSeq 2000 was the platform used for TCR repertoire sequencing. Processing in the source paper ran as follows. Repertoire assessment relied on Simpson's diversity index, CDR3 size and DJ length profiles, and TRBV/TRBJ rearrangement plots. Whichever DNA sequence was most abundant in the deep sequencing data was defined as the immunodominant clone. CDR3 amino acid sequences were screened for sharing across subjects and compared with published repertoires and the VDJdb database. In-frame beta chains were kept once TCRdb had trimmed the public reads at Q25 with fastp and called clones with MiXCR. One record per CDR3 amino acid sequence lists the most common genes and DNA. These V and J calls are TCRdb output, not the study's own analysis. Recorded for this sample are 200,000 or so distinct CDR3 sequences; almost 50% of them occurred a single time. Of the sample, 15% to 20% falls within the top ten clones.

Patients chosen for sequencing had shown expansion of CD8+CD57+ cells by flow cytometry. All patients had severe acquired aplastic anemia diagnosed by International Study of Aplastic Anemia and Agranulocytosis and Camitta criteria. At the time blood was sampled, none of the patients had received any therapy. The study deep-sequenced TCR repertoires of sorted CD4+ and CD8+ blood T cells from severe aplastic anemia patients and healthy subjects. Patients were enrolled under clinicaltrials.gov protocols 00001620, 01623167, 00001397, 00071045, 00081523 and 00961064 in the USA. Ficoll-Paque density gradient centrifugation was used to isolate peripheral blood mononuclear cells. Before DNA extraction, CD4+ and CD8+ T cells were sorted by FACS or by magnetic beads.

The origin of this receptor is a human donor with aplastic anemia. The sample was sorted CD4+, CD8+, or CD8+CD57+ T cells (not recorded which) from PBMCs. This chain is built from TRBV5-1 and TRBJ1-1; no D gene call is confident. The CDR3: CASSPGFPRDTEAFS. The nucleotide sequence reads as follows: TGCGCCAGCAGCCCCGGTTTCCCGCGGGACACTGAAGCTTTCTCT.